One and the same sample provided the 17 T cell receptor beta chains below, sequenced in a study of tumor-infiltrating lymphocytes in primary liver carcinoma. Joint extraction of RNA and DNA used about 17-30 mg of bulk tissue that was unsorted. A primer matching the constant region was used to make TCR beta cDNA from approximately 0.45 ug of total RNA. Researchers made the TCR beta libraries by running three nested multiplex PCR rounds with slightly modified ARM-PCR. Primers for the first two PCR rounds were TRBV1-TRBV30 forward primers and a C-beta reverse primer (10 cycles per round). MiXCR was run by TCRdb on the multiplex PCR reads, yielding one entry per CDR3 protein. Among tens of thousands of distinct CDR3 sequences listed, over 60% were seen once. Sequences were obtained from liver tumor tissue from sampling region 1. Subset defined: tumor region T1, superior pole. The origin of the receptors is a woman aged 25 to 39 with primary liver carcinoma and hepatitis B virus infection.

The sample holds a few counts of this clonotype. The CDR3 DNA reads as TGTGCCAGCAGCGCGGGACCAGTGGGTACTGTTGATACGCAGTATTTT. It encodes CASSAGPVGTVDTQYF. V gene TRBV11-2 combines with J gene TRBJ2-3, with a weak D call TRBD2 (6 bases). V lost 5 bases and J 6 bases, leaving 21 bases between the germline ends. This CDR3 spans 16 amino acids. Germline-derived CDR1 and CDR2 are SGHAT and FQNNGV.

At least ten counts were recorded for this clonotype. The chain is built from TRBV6-2 or TRBV6-3 and TRBJ1-5; 9 nucleotides align to TRBD1. This CDR3 spans 14 amino acids. With 4 bases clipped from V and 9 bases from J, the junction kept 7 bases outside the gene matches. CDR1 and CDR2 (germline): MNHEY, SVGEGT. DNA of the CDR3: TGTGCCAGCAGTTTTGACAGGGGGGCTCCGCCCCAGCATTTT. Protein: CASSFDRGAPPQHF.

As to this clonotype: Since a much larger clone is just one base distant, this may be a read error. The chain carries TRBV20-1 and TRBJ2-1; D is possibly TRBD1 (6 bases). The CDR3 consists of 12 residues. Germline V gene sequence: CDR1 DFQATT, CDR2 SNEGSKA (reference sequence). The ends were cut back, 3 bases at V and 14 bases at J, with 17 bases in the middle. The CDR3 DNA is TGCAGTGCTAGGGGGCGGGCAGGGGAAGAGTTCTTC. Residues: CSARGRAGEEFF.

Turning to this clonotype: A read error may account for a junction end that differs from germline. The genes are TRBV4-3 and TRBJ2-1; tentative D call: TRBD2 (6 bases). The CDR3 length is 16 residues. Germline CDR1 reads LGHNA; CDR2 reads YSLEER. The CDR3 DNA is TGCGCCACCAATCAAGATGCGGGAAGCTCCTACAGTGAGCAGTTCTTC. Its protein is CATNQDAGSSYSEQFF.

The chain employs TRBV11-3 and TRBJ2-7; TRBD1 matches 9 bases. Per the germline V gene, CDR1 is SGHNT and CDR2 is YENEEA. Germline trimming cut 5 bases from V and 0 bases from J; bases unmatched to any gene: 8. This CDR3 spans 16 amino acids. This chain's CDR3 is CASSRRDRDYSYEQYF. CDR3 DNA sequence: TGTGCCAGCAGCCGCCGGGACAGGGATTACTCCTACGAGCAGTACTTC.

Notes on this clonotype: Sequence at one end of the junction differs from germline and may be a read error. The V gene is TRBV6-5, the J gene TRBJ2-2; 9 nucleotides line up with TRBD1. This CDR3 region has 15 residues. Germline V lookup: CDR1 MNHEY, CDR2 SVGAGI. CDR3 region: CAGSPGTGFTGELFF. CDR3 bases: TGTGCTGGCAGTCCGGGGACAGGGTTCACCGGGGAGTTGTTTTTT.

Remarks on this clonotype: The CDR3 end shows no conserved phenylalanine or tryptophan, and so a read error is likely. The rearrangement links TRBV7-8 to TRBJ2-7, with D possibly matching TRBD1 (6 bases). Germline V gene lookup returns CDR1 SGHVS and CDR2 FQNEAQ. The CDR3 is 14 amino acids. The CDR3 DNA sequence: TGTGCCACCAGCGCGACGCCAGGGGTTCCCGAGCAGTACTCC. Encoded protein: CATSATPGVPEQYS.

Worth noting for this clonotype: One junction end does not reproduce the germline sequence, and a read error may be involved. The chain carries TRBV5-6 and TRBJ2-2; D could derive from TRBD1 or TRBD2 (5 bases each). Germline values: CDR1 SGHDT, CDR2 YYEEEE. CDR3 size: 15 residues. The CDR3 sequence is CASSLAPRVTGDLLF. As DNA, the CDR3 is TGTGCCAGCAGCTTGGCACCCAGAGTCACTGGGGACCTGTTGTTT.

Comments on this clonotype: The junction shows a germline mismatch at one end, possibly a read error. The rearrangement links TRBV11-2 to TRBJ2-3, with 9 bases identical to TRBD2. Germline V gene data show CDR1 as SGHAT and CDR2 as FQNNGV. The CDR3 has 16 amino acids. CDR3: CASSAGLACIVDMQYF. In DNA form, the CDR3 reads TGTGCCAGCAGCGCGGGACTAGCTTGTATTGTTGATATGCAGTATTTT.

Concerning this clonotype: One end of the junction does not line up with germline, which may come from a read error. The rearrangement links TRBV4-3 to TRBJ2-1, with D maybe TRBD2 (5 bases). The CDR3 is made up of 16 amino acids. The germline V gene encodes CDR1 LGHNA and CDR2 YSLEER. This CDR3 reads CAISQVTGSSYNEQFF. CDR3 bases: TGCGCCATCAGCCAAGTTACGGGAAGCTCCTACAATGAGCAGTTCTTC.

Of note for this clonotype: At one of its ends the junction is not consistent with the germline gene, which may arise from a read error. The chain has TRBV5-4 and TRBJ2-3, with a possible D match to TRBD1 (5 bases). This CDR3 spans 17 amino acids. CDR1 SGHNT and CDR2 YYREEE come from the germline V gene (reference sequence). DNA for the CDR3: TGTGCCAGCGGCGTAGACAGACACCCTTCACCCACAGATATGCAGTATTTT. Translating it yields CASGVDRHPSPTDMQYF. The complete variable domain, with remaining parts taken from reference TRBV5-4 and TRBJ2-3, reads ETGVTQSPTHLIKTRGQQVTLRCSSQSGHNTVSWYQQALGQGPQFIFQYYREEENGRGNFPPRFSGLQFPNYSSELNVNALELDDSALYLCASGVDRHPSPTDMQYFGPGTRLTVL.

As to this clonotype: At one of its ends the junction is not consistent with the germline gene, which may arise from a read error. This chain's CDR3 is CASSRTRLGRGDTHYF. The CDR3 DNA follows: TGTGCTAGCAGCCGGACGCGACTGGGAAGGGGAGATACGCACTATTTT. This chain links TRBV11-2 with TRBJ2-3; tentatively, D is TRBD1 or TRBD2 (5 bases each). Germline V gives CDR1 SGHAT, CDR2 FQNNGV. CDR3 length: 16 amino acids.

This clonotype was counted between two and nine times. The CDR3 does not end in the conserved phenylalanine or tryptophan, so this is likely a read error. The genes are TRBV30 and TRBJ2-2; tentatively, D is TRBD1 (5 bases). CDR1 GTSNPN and CDR2 SVGIG come from the germline V gene (reference sequence). This CDR3 region has 14 residues. Here the CDR3 DNA reads TGTGCCTGGAGTACAGGATTAGGCACCGGCGAGCTGTTTCTT. As protein: CAWSTGLGTGELFL.

The chain combines TRBV6-6 with TRBJ1-1; D is perhaps TRBD1 (6 bases). CDR1 is MNHNY, CDR2 SVGAGI, per germline (reference sequence). The CDR3 is made up of 15 amino acids. V gave up 7 bases and J gave up 3 bases, with 18 bases separating them. For the CDR3, the DNA is TGTGCCAGCAAAGGGGGTGAGGGATACCACACTGAAGCTTTCTTT. It encodes CASKGGEGYHTEAFF.

The V call is TRBV28, the J call TRBJ1-6; no clear D. Germline V gives CDR1 MDHEN, CDR2 SYDVKM. The V and J ends lost 5 bases and 12 bases respectively, with 17 bases between them. The CDR3 is 14 amino acids. Here the CDR3 reads CASSGLTGSLPLHF. Here the CDR3 DNA reads TGTGCCAGCAGTGGACTAACCGGATCTTTACCCCTCCACTTT.

With regard to this clonotype: A junction end diverges from the germline sequence, so it may reflect a read error. The V gene is TRBV28, the J gene TRBJ2-2; 9 bases are a match to TRBD2. The CDR3 contains 13 residues. Germline-derived CDR1 and CDR2 are MDHEN and SYDVKM. CDR3 in amino acids: CASNFSGSGELVF. CDR3 nucleotides: TGTGCCAGCAATTTTAGCGGGAGCGGGGAGCTGGTTTTT.

On this clonotype itself: One end of the junction fails to match germline, which may point to a read error. The J gene is TRBJ2-3, the V gene TRBV6-2 or TRBV6-3; possible D gene TRBD2, 5 bases. Germline V gene sequence: CDR1 MNHEY, CDR2 SVGEGT. The CDR3 covers 17 residues. CDR3 region: CAISYEVRGLKGDTQYF. CDR3 nucleotide sequence: TGTGCCATCAGTTATGAGGTGCGCGGACTTAAGGGAGATACGCAGTATTTT.